The 21 T cell receptor beta chains in this list originate from one sample, sequenced in a study of T cells in Graves' hyperthyroidism and ophthalmopathy. The investigators amplified TCR beta CDR3 regions from RNA transcripts. First-round RT-PCR with HTBI primers amplified the TCR CDR3 region. TCRdb re-derived calls from the multiplex PCR reads in MiXCR, one entry per CDR3 protein. The data show roughly 300,000 distinct CDR3 sequences, over 11% seen once. The source material was blood. The receptors here all came from a woman in her twenties or thirties with Graves' hyperthyroidism.

This clonotype has only a few counts. This chain uses TRBV3-1 with TRBJ2-2, with 8 bases that match TRBD2. The CDR3 is made up of 18 amino acids. Trimming took 4 bases from V and 4 from J; bases not matched to a gene: 14. Germline CDR1 reads LGHDT; CDR2 reads YNNKEL (reference sequence). In nucleotides, the CDR3 is TGTGCCAGCAGCCCTCGACTAGCGAAGTTGGGAGGCACCGGGGAGCTGTTTTTT. Amino acid sequence: CASSPRLAKLGGTGELFF.

This clonotype was counted many times. J is TRBJ2-7 and V is TRBV20-1; TRBD2 matches at 11 bases. The CDR3 consists of 15 residues. Germline V gene data show CDR1 as DFQATT and CDR2 as SNEGSKA (reference sequence). J lost 5 bases, V lost 1 base, and 7 bases had no gene match. The CDR3: CSARVSGRAGDEQYF. DNA of the CDR3: TGCAGTGCTAGAGTTAGCGGGAGGGCGGGGGACGAGCAGTACTTC.

This clonotype was recorded at least ten times. V usage is TRBV2 and J usage is TRBJ2-3; no reliable D call. This CDR3 region has 11 residues. The germline V gene has CDR1 SNHLY and CDR2 FYNNEI. The V gene lost 1 base and the J gene lost 5 bases, with 1 base spanning the gap. The CDR3 DNA reads TGTGCCAGCAGTGAAGGAGATACGCAGTATTTT. Translating it yields CASSEGDTQYF.

This chain joins TRBV29-1 and TRBJ2-2; possibly TRBD2 for D (6 bases). Trimming pared 7 bases from V and 6 bases from J, leaving 9 bases between. The CDR3 contains 11 residues. Germline values: CDR1 SQVTM, CDR2 ANQGSEA. CDR3 sequence: CSGGDPGELFF. The CDR3 DNA is TGCAGCGGGGGGGACCCCGGGGAGCTGTTTTTT.

This clonotype was seen at least ten times. V gene TRBV6-1 combines with J gene TRBJ2-1; the match to TRBD1 covers 12 bases. The length of the CDR3 is 16 residues. J lost 3 bases, V lost 6 bases, and 6 bases had no gene match. Germline lookup yields CDR1 MNHNS and CDR2 SASEGT. CDR3 protein: CASSPGTGGGYNEQFF. CDR3 DNA sequence: TGTGCCAGCAGCCCCGGGACAGGGGGCGGCTACAATGAGCAGTTCTTC.

This chain joins TRBV9 and TRBJ2-7, with no clear D. CDR3 length: 15 residues. Germline loops: CDR1 SGDLS, CDR2 YYNGEE. Trimming removed 0 bases at V and 0 bases at J, with 10 bases between. The CDR3, as DNA: TGTGCCAGCAGCGTAGAAGGCAGGCCCTCCTACGAGCAGTACTTC. Protein: CASSVEGRPSYEQYF. Variable domain in full (rest from reference TRBV9 and TRBJ2-7): DSGVTQTPKHLITATGQRVTLRCSPRSGDLSVYWYQQSLDQGLQFLIQYYNGEERAKGNILERFSAQQFPDLHSELNLSSLELGDSALYFCASSVEGRPSYEQYFGPGTRLTVT.

This clonotype came up a few times. The chain links TRBV6-1 to TRBJ2-1; D is uncertain. The CDR3 extends over 12 amino acids. V lost 3 bases, J lost 7 bases, and 7 bases lay in between. Germline V lookup: CDR1 MNHNS, CDR2 SASEGT. The CDR3 spells CASSDSKNEQFF. The CDR3 bases are TGTGCCAGCAGTGATAGTAAAAATGAGCAGTTCTTC.

Regarding this clonotype: One junction end disagrees with the germline gene, perhaps due to a read error. The V and J genes are TRBV11-2 and TRBJ2-1; the D gene is possibly TRBD2 (7 bases). Germline-derived CDR1 and CDR2 are SGHAT and FQNNGV. This CDR3 spans 11 amino acids. CDR3 nucleotide sequence: TGTGCCAGCAGCTTGGGGCAGGGGAGGGTCTTC. Translation gives CASSLGQGRVF.

This clonotype turned up a few times. The chain recombines TRBV7-8 with TRBJ2-1; 11 nucleotides match TRBD2. Germline assignment: CDR1 SGHVS and CDR2 FQNEAQ. J was trimmed by 5 bases and V by 5 bases; bases with no gene match: 5. The CDR3 is made up of 15 amino acids. CDR3 amino acids: CASSKGLAGDNEQFF. The CDR3 nucleotides are TGTGCCAGCAGCAAAGGACTAGCGGGTGACAATGAGCAGTTCTTC.

Concerning this clonotype itself: The CDR3 end shows no conserved phenylalanine or tryptophan, and so a read error is likely. This sequence joins TRBV28 and TRBJ1-5; D remains ambiguous. Germline V gene data show CDR1 as MDHEN and CDR2 as SYDVKM. The CDR3 length is 15 residues. V was clipped by 2 bases and J by 1 base, with 9 bases between them. CDR3 region: CASSLGGMSNQPQHL. CDR3 bases: TGTGCCAGCAGTTTAGGAGGAATGAGCAATCAGCCCCAGCATCTT.

This clonotype was detected many times. The rearrangement joins TRBV10-3 to TRBJ1-6; 10 bases are a match to TRBD1. J gave up 7 bases and V 4 bases, and 4 bases lay outside the gene matches. The CDR3 totals 15 residues. From germline, CDR1 is ENHRY and CDR2 SYGVKD. CDR3 DNA: TGTGCCATCAGTGCGGGACAGGGGCAAAATTCACCCCTCCACTTT. Its protein is CAISAGQGQNSPLHF.

This clonotype was seen at least ten times. The V gene is TRBV27, the J gene TRBJ2-7, with 7 bases matching TRBD1. J was trimmed by 5 bases and V by 7 bases; bases with no gene match: 8. This CDR3 has 13 amino acids. Germline V gene data show CDR1 as MNHEY and CDR2 as SMNVEV (reference sequence). The CDR3 reads CASTDSDRDEQYF. The CDR3 nucleotides read TGTGCCAGCACAGACTCAGACAGGGACGAGCAGTACTTC.

This clonotype was counted at least ten times. The chain carries TRBV15 and TRBJ2-2; weak D call: TRBD2 (7 bases). V was shortened by 5 bases and J by 7 bases, with 17 bases between the two germline ends. CDR1 is LNHNV and CDR2 is YYDKDF in the germline V gene (reference sequence). This CDR3 contains 15 residues. CDR3: CATSAKRGGNGELFF. CDR3 in DNA: TGTGCCACCAGCGCAAAAAGGGGGGGGAACGGGGAGCTGTTTTTT. Based on the CDR3 plus reference TRBV15 and TRBJ2-2, the full variable domain is DAMVIQNPRYQVTQFGKPVTLSCSQTLNHNVMYWYQQKSSQAPKLLFHYYDKDFNNEADTPDNFQSRRPNTSFCFLDIRSPGLGDTAMYLCATSAKRGGNGELFFGEGSRLTVL.

A note on this clonotype: A much larger clone lies a single base off, so this may be a read error. The chain employs TRBV2 and TRBJ2-1; D gene unclear. CDR3 length: 12 residues. Trimming pared 6 bases from V and 6 bases from J, leaving 9 bases between. Germline CDR1 reads SNHLY; CDR2 reads FYNNEI. The CDR3 protein is CASRENSNEQFF. In nucleotides, the CDR3 is TGTGCCAGCAGAGAGAACAGCAATGAGCAGTTCTTC. Based on the CDR3 plus reference TRBV2 and TRBJ2-1, the full variable domain is EPEVTQTPSHQVTQMGQEVILRCVPISNHLYFYWYRQILGQKVEFLVSFYNNEISEKSEIFDDQFSVERPDGSNFTLKIRSTKLEDSAMYFCASRENSNEQFFGPGTRLTVL.

This clonotype was counted ten times or more. The rearrangement links TRBV12-3 or TRBV12-4 to TRBJ2-3, with unresolved D. This CDR3 has 14 amino acids. Trimming stripped 8 bases from V and 2 bases from J, with 14 bases between. The CDR3 DNA sequence: TGTGCCAGCGCATTGGGGATTATCACAGATACGCAGTATTTT. This encodes CASALGIITDTQYF.

The chain couples TRBV20-1 to TRBJ2-1; no clear D. The CDR3 runs 12 residues. CDR1 and CDR2 from the germline V gene are DFQATT and SNEGSKA (reference sequence). V was trimmed by 3 bases and J by 10 bases, leaving 13 bases between them. CDR3 region: CSASPSLMEQFF. CDR3 DNA sequence: TGCAGTGCTAGCCCTTCCCTCATGGAGCAGTTCTTC.

This clonotype was observed many times. The chain links TRBV27 to TRBJ2-4; TRBD1 aligns across 8 bases. The CDR3 length is 17 residues. Trimming took 5 bases from V and 2 from J; bases not matched to a gene: 11. Germline CDR1 MNHEY, CDR2 SMNVEV (reference sequence). The CDR3 spells CASSARLGQGSKNIQYF. CDR3 bases: TGTGCCAGCAGTGCTCGCCTCGGACAGGGTTCCAAAAACATTCAGTACTTC.

The sample holds many counts of this clonotype. The V and J genes are TRBV12-3 or TRBV12-4 and TRBJ1-6; weak D call: TRBD1 (5 bases). The CDR3 is 16 residues long. V dropped 5 bases and J dropped 7 bases, with 18 bases sitting between them. The CDR3 DNA reads TGTGCCAGCAGTCCTCCTTCGGGACGCCTAAATTCACCCCTCCACTTT. Its protein is CASSPPSGRLNSPLHF.

Concerning this clonotype: This may come from a read error, since a much larger clone is one base off. This sequence joins TRBV27 and TRBJ2-1; TRBD2 matches 12 bases. Germline V gene sequence: CDR1 MNHEY, CDR2 SMNVEV (reference sequence). The CDR3 is 13 residues long. J lost 10 bases, V lost 5 bases, and 3 bases had no gene match. CDR3 residues: CASSKTSGGEQFF. Here the CDR3 DNA reads TGTGCCAGCAGTAAGACTAGCGGGGGCGAGCAGTTCTTC.

This clonotype was seen at least ten times. J is TRBJ1-2 and V is TRBV28; D might be TRBD1 (5 bases). CDR1 MDHEN and CDR2 SYDVKM come from the germline V gene. The CDR3 runs 13 residues. V lost 3 bases, J lost 8 bases, and 13 bases lay in between. CDR3 region: CASSFGLGVGYTF. In nucleotides, the CDR3 is TGTGCCAGCAGTTTCGGACTAGGGGTCGGCTACACCTTC.

This clonotype has at least ten counts. J is TRBJ2-7 and V is TRBV10-3; 12 nucleotides match TRBD2. V lost 2 bases to trimming and J lost 2 bases; unmatched junction nucleotides: 1. Germline lookup yields CDR1 ENHRY and CDR2 SYGVKD. The CDR3 extends over 15 amino acids. Here the CDR3 DNA reads TGTGCCATCAGTGAGGGGACTAGCGGGCCCTACGAGCAGTACTTC. Protein sequence: CAISEGTSGPYEQYF.